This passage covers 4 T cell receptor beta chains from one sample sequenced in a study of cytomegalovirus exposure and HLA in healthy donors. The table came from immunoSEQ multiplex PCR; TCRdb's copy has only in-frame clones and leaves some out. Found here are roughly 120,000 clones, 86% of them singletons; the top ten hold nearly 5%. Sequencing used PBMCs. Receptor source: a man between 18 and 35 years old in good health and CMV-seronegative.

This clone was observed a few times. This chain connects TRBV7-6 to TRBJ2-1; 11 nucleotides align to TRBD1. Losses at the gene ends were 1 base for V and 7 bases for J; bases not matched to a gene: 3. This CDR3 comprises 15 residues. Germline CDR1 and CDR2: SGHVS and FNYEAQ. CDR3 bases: TGTGCCAGCAGCTTAGGGGGGACAGGGGGAAATGAGCAGTTCTTC. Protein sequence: CASSLGGTGGNEQFF.

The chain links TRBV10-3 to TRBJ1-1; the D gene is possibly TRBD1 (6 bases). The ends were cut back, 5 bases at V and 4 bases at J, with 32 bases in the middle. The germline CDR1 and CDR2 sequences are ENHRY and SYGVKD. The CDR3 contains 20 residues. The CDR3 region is CAISRDPGAAKAFILTEAFF. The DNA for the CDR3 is TGTGCCATCAGTAGAGACCCAGGGGCGGCCAAAGCGTTTATACTCACTGAAGCTTTCTTT.

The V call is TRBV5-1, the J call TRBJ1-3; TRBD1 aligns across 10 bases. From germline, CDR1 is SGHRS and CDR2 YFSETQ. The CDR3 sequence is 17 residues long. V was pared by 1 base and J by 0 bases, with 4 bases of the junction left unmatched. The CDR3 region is CASSLIGTGDSGNTIYF. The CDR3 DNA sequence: TGCGCCAGCAGCTTGATCGGGACAGGGGACTCTGGAAACACCATATATTTT.

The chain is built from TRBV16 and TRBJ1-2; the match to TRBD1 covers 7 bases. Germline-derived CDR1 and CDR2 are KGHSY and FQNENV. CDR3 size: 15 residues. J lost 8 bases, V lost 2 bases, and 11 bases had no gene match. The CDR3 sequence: CASSQPNDRVSGYTF. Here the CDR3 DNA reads TGTGCCAGCAGCCAACCCAACGACAGGGTTAGCGGCTACACCTTC. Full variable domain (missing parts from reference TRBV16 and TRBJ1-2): GEEVAQTPKHLVRGEGQKAKLYCAPIKGHSYVFWYQQVLKNEFKFLISFQNENVFDETGMPKERFSAKCLPNSPCSLEIQATKLEDSAVYFCASSQPNDRVSGYTFGSGTRLTVV.